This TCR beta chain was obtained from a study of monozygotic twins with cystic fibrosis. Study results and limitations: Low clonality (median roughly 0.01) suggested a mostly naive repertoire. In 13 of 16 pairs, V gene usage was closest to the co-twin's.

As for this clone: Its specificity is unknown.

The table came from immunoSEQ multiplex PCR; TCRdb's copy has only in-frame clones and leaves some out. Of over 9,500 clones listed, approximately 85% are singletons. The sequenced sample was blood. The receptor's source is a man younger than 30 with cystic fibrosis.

For the CDR3, the DNA is TGCGCCAGCAGCCAAGATGTGGGACAGGGTAACACTGAAGCTTTCTTT. It yields the protein CASSQDVGQGNTEAFF. The chain couples TRBV4-1 to TRBJ1-1; 9 bases map to TRBD1. Germline CDR1 is MGHRA and CDR2 is YSYEKL. V lost 0 bases to trimming and J lost 2 bases; unmatched junction nucleotides: 4. The length of the CDR3 is 16 residues.